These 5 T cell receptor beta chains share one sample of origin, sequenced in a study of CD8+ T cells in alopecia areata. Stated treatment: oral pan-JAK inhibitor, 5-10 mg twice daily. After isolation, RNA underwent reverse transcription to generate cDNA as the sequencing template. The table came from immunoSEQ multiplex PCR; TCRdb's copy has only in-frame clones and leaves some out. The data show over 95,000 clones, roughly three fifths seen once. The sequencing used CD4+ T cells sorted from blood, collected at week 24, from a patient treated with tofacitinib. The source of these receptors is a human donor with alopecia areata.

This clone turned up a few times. The CDR3 region is CTSSQERGGTDTQYF. The CDR3 DNA sequence: TGCACCAGCAGCCAAGAGAGGGGGGGAACAGATACGCAGTATTTT. This chain joins TRBV1 and TRBJ2-3; the D call of TRBD2 is as the table states it, not checked on the DNA. TRBV1 is annotated as a pseudogene. The CDR3 spans 15 residues.

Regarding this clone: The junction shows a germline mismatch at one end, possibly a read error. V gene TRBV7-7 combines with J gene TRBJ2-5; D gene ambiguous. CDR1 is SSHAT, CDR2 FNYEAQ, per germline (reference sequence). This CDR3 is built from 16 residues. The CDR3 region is CRWNRMKVVTGETQYF. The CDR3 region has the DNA TGCCGGTGGAACAGAATGAAAGTGGTGACTGGAGAGACCCAGTACTTC.

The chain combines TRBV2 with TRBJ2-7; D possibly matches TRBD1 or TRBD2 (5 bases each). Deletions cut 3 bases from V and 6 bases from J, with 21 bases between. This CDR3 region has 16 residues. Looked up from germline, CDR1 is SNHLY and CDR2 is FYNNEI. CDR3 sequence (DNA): TGTGCCAGCAGTGAGCCCCAGGGTCTGGGAGAAAGCGAGCAGTACTTC. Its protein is CASSEPQGLGESEQYF.

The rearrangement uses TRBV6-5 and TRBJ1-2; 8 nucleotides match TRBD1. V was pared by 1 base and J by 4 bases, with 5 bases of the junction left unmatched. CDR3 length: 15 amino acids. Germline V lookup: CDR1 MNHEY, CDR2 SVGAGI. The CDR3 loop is CASSYWGTGPYGYTF. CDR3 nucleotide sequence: TGTGCCAGCAGTTACTGGGGGACAGGACCCTATGGCTACACCTTC.

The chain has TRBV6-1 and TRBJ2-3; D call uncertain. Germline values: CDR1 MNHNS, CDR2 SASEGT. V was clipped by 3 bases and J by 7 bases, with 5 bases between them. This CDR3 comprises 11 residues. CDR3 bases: TGTGCCAGCAGTGAGGCGAATACGCAGTATTTT. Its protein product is CASSEANTQYF.